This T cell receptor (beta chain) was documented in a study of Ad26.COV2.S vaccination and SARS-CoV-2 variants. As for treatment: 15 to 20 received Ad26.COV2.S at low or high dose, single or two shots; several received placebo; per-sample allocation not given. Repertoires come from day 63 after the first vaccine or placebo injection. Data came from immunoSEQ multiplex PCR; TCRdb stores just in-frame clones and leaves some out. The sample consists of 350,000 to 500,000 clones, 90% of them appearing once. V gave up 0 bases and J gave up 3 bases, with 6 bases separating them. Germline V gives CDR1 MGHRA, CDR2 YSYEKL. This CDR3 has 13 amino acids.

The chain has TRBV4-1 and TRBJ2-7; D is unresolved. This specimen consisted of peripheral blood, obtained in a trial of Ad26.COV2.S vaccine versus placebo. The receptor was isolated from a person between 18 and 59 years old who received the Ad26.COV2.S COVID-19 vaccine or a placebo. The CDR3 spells CASSQDLYYEQYF. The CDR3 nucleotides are TGCGCCAGCAGCCAAGATCTATACTACGAGCAGTACTTC.